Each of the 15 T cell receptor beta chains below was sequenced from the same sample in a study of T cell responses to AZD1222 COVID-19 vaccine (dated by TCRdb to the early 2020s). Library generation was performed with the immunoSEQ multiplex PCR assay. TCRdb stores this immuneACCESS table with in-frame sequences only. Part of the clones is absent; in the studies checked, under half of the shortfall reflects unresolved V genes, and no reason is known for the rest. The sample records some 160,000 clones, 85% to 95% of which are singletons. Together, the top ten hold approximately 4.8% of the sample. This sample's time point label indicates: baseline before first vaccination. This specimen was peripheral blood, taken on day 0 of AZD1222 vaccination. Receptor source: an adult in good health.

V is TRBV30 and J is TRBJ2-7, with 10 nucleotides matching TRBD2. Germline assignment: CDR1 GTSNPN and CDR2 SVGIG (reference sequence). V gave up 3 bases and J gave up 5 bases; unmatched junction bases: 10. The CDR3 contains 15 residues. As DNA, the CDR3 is TGTGCCTGGAGACCGACTAGCGGGTTATGGGACGAGCAGTACTTC. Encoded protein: CAWRPTSGLWDEQYF. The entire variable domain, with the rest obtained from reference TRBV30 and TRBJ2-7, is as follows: SQTIHQWPATLVQPVGSPLSLECTVEGTSNPNLYWYRQAAGRGLQLLFYSVGIGQISSEVPQNLSASRPQDRQFILSSKKLLLSDSGFYLCAWRPTSGLWDEQYFGPGTRLTVT.

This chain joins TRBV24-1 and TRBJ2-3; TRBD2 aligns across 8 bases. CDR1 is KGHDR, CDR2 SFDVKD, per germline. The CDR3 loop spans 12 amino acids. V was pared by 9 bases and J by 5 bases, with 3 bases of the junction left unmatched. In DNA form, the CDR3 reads TGTGCCACCGGCCGGGAGGGAGATACGCAGTATTTT. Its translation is CATGREGDTQYF.

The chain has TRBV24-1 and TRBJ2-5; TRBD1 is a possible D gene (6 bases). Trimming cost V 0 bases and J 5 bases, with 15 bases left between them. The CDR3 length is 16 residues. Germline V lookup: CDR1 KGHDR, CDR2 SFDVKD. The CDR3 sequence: CATSDLQPGQGETQYF. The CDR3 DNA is TGTGCCACCAGTGATTTGCAGCCAGGGCAGGGGGAGACCCAGTACTTC.

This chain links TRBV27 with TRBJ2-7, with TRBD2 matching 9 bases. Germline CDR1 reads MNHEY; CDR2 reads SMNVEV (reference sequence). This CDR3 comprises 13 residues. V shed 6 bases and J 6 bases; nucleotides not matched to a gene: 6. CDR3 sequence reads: CASRNSGRGEQYF. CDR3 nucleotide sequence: TGTGCCAGCAGAAATAGCGGGAGAGGCGAGCAGTACTTC.

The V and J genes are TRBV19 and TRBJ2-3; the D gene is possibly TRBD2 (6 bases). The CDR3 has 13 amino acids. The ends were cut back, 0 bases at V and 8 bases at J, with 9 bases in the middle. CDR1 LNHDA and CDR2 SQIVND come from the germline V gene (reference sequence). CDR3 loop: CASSIDAEGTQYF. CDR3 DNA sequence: TGTGCCAGTAGTATAGATGCGGAGGGTACGCAGTATTTT.

The CDR3 nucleotides read TGTGCCACCAGCAGAGAGGACTACCCTAAGAACTTTGAGCAGTTCTTC. Translating it yields CATSREDYPKNFEQFF. This sequence joins TRBV15 and TRBJ2-1; D is perhaps TRBD2 (6 bases). The CDR3 is 16 amino acids. The germline V gene encodes CDR1 LNHNV and CDR2 YYDKDF (reference sequence). Trimming left V 0 bases short and J 9 bases short, with 18 bases between.

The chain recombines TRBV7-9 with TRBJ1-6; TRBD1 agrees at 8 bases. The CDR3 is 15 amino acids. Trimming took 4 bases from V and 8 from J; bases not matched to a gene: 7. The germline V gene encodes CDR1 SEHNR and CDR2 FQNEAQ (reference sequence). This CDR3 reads CASSSPAGGDSPLHF. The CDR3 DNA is TGTGCCAGCAGCTCCCCGGCAGGGGGCGATTCACCCCTCCACTTT.

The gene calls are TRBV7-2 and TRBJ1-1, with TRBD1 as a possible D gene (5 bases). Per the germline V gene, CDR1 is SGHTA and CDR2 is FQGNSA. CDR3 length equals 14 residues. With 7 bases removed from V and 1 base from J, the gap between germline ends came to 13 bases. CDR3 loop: CASKNGAGNTEAFF. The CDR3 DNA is TGTGCCAGCAAAAACGGGGCTGGGAACACTGAAGCTTTCTTT.

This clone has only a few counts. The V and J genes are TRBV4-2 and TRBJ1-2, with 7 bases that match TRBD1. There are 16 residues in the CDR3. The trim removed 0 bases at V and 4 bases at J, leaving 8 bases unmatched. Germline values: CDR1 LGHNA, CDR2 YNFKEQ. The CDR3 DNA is TGTGCCAGCAGCCAAGAGGGCAGGGGGTGGGGCTATGGCTACACCTTC. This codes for CASSQEGRGWGYGYTF.

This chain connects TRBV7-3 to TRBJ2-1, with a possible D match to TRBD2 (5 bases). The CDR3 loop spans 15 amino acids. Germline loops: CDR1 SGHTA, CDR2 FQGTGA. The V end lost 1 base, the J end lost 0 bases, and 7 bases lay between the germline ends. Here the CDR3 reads CASSLNGNSYNEQFF. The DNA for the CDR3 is TGTGCCAGCAGCTTAAACGGGAACTCCTACAATGAGCAGTTCTTC.

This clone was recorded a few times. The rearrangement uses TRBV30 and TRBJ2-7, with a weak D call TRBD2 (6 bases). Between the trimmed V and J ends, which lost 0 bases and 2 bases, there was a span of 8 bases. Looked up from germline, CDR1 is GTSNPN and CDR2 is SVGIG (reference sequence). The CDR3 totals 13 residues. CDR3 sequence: CAWSVGGTYEQYF. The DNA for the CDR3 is TGTGCCTGGAGTGTTGGCGGGACCTACGAGCAGTACTTC.

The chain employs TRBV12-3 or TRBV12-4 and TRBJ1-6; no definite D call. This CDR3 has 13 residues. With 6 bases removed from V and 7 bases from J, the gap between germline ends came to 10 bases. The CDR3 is CASSPRGNSPLHF. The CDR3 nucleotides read TGTGCCAGCAGCCCCCGAGGAAATTCACCCCTCCACTTT.

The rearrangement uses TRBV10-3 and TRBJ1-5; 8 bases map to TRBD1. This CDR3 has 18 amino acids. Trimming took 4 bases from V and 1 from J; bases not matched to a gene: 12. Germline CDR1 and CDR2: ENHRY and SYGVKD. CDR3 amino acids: CAISAGTGKSSSNQPQHF. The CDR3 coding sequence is TGTGCCATCAGTGCCGGGACAGGCAAGTCTTCAAGCAATCAGCCCCAGCATTTT.

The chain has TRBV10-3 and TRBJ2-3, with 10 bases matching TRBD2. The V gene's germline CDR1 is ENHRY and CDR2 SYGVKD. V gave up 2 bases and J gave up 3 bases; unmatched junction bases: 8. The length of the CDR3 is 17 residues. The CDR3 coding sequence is TGTGCCATCAGTGAGGATCTAGCGGGAGCCCCTACAGATACGCAGTATTTT. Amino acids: CAISEDLAGAPTDTQYF.

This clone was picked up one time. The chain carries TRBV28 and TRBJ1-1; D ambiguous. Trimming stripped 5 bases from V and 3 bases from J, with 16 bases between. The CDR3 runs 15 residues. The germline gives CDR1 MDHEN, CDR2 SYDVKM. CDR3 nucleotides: TGTGCCAGCAGTCGCGCAACCCGGTGGTACACTGAAGCTTTCTTT. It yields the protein CASSRATRWYTEAFF.